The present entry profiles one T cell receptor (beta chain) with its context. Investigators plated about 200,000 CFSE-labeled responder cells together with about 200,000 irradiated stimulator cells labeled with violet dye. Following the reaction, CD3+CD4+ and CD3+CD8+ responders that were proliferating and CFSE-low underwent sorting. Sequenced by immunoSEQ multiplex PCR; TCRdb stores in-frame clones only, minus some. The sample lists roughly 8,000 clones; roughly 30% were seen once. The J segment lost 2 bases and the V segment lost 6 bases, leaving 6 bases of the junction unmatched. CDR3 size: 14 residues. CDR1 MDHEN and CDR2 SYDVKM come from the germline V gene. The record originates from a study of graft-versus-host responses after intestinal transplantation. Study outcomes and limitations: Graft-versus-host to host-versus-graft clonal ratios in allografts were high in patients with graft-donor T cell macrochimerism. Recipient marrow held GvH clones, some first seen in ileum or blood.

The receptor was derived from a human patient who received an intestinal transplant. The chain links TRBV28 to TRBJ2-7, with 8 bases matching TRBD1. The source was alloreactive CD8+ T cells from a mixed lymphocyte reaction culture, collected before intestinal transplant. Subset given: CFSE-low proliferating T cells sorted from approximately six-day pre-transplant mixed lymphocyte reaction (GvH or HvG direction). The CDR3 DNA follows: TGTGCCAGCAGCGCGACAGGGGCGCCCTACGAGCAGTACTTC. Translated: CASSATGAPYEQYF. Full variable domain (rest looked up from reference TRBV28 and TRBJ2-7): DVKVTQSSRYLVKRTGEKVFLECVQDMDHENMFWYRQDPGLGLRLIYFSYDVKMKEKGDIPEGYSVSREKKERFSLILESASTNQTSMYLCASSATGAPYEQYFGPGTRLTVT.